In its sample, the clone carrying this T cell receptor beta chain was seen many times. From germline, CDR1 is DFQATT and CDR2 SNEGSKA (reference sequence). This CDR3 is built from 17 residues. Trimming took 0 bases from V and 4 from J; bases not matched to a gene: 11. The data belong to a study of early T cells in non-severe SARS-CoV-2 infection. Study as a whole: Unpaired chains resulted from sequencing bulk RNA of unsorted whole blood.

Individual cDNA molecules received unique molecular identifiers. In TCRdb, the 5' RACE reads were re-called with MiXCR into one record per CDR3 protein. The sample has 35,000 to 45,000 distinct CDR3 sequences, roughly 5.4% seen once. The TCR originated in an adult who was a healthcare worker with PCR-confirmed SARS-CoV-2 infection or an uninfected control (not recorded which). V and J are TRBV20-1 and TRBJ2-3; TRBD2 agrees at 9 bases. The source was whole blood, collected at baseline. In nucleotides, the CDR3 is TGCAGTGCTAGAGATGACGTATTAGCGGGAGACCCAGATACGCAGTATTTT. This sequence encodes CSARDDVLAGDPDTQYF.